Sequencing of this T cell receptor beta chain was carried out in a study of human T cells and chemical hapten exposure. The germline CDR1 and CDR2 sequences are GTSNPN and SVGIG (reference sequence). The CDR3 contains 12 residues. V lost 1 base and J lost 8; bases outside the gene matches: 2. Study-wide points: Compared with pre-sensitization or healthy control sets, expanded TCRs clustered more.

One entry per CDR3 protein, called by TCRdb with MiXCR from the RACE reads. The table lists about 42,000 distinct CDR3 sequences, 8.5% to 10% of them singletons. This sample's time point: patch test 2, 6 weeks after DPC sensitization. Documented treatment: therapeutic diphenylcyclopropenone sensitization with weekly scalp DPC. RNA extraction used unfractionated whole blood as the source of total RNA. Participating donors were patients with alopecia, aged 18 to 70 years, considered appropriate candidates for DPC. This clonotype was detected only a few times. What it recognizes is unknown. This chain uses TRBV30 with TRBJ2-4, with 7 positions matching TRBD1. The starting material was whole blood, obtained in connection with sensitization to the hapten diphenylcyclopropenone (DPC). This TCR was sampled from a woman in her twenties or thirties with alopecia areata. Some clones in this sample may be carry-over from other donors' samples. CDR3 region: CAWSGGQYIQYF. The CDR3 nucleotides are TGTGCCTGGAGTGGGGGACAGTACATTCAGTACTTC.